These T cell receptor beta chains were read from a single sample in a study of shared clonotypes between healthy human individuals. Method: immunoSEQ multiplex PCR; TCRdb's copy keeps in-frame clones and lacks some. The sample has some 2,100,000 clones, 85% to 95% seen once; the top ten hold about 1.8%. Sequencing was done on a sample of naive CD8+ T cells from PBMCs. All receptors come from a man in his late teens or twenties in good health. Some clones in this sample may be carry-over from other donors' samples. Both conserved end residues are part of each CDR3. The D gene is left open where the match is weak. Clone size is stated in some rows and not others, as once, few, many or a class when expanded.

>TRBJ2-6|.|TRBV11-2|15|.
CASSLSISGANVLTF
TGTGCCAGCAGCTTATCGATCTCTGGGGCCAACGTCCTGACTTTC
>TRBJ1-2|.|TRBV5-6|14|.
CASSLGRVWQGYTF
TGTGCCAGCAGCCTGGGCAGGGTATGGCAGGGCTACACCTTC
>TRBJ2-3|.|TRBV28|14|TRBD2
CASSWGLSSDTQYF
TGTGCCAGCAGTTGGGGACTATCCTCAGATACGCAGTATTTT
>TRBJ2-4|.|TRBV9|16|.
CASSGGEAWTKNIQYF
TGTGCCAGCAGCGGAGGAGAGGCTTGGACCAAAAACATTCAGTACTTC
>TRBJ1-1|.|TRBV27|15|.
CASSLSGQGVPEAFF
TGTGCCAGCAGTTTATCGGGCCAGGGCGTACCTGAAGCTTTCTTT
>TRBJ2-5|.|TRBV15|14|.
CATSRKFFQETQYF
TGTGCCACCAGCAGGAAGTTTTTCCAAGAGACCCAGTACTTC
>TRBJ1-1|.|TRBV7-9|13|TRBD1
CASGDRGLTEAFF
TGTGCCAGCGGCGACAGGGGGCTTACTGAAGCTTTCTTT
>TRBJ2-5|.|TRBV7-3|15|.
CASSDRDGDRETQYF
TGTGCCAGCAGCGACCGGGACGGAGACCGAGAGACCCAGTACTTC
>TRBJ1-4|.|TRBV5-1|15|.
CASSLGGGGNEKLFF
TGCGCCAGCAGCTTGGGCGGCGGGGGAAATGAAAAACTGTTTTTT
>TRBJ1-2|.|TRBV7-9|14|.
CASTSSHGFYGYTF
TGTGCCAGCACCTCTTCCCACGGATTCTATGGCTACACCTTC
>TRBJ2-3|once|TRBV4-3|17|TRBD2
CASSQGFGTSVADTQYF
TGCGCCAGCAGCCAAGGGTTTGGGACTAGCGTGGCAGATACGCAGTATTTT
>TRBJ2-4|.|TRBV4-3|17|.
CASSQSGQGQAKNIQYF
TGCGCCAGCAGCCAGAGTGGTCAGGGTCAGGCCAAAAACATTCAGTACTTC
>TRBJ2-5|.|TRBV5-6|16|.
CASSKRLGRELETQYF
TGTGCCAGCAGCAAACGGCTGGGGCGTGAGTTAGAGACCCAGTACTTC
>TRBJ2-1|.|TRBV28|15|TRBD2
CASSMTAGAYNEQFF
TGTGCCAGCAGCATGACGGCGGGAGCCTACAATGAGCAGTTCTTC
>TRBJ2-7|.|TRBV7-9|17|.
CASSPGTPMGDSYEQYF
TGTGCCAGCAGCCCGGGGACACCCATGGGGGATTCCTACGAGCAGTACTTC
>TRBJ2-7|.|TRBV28|13|TRBD2
CASSPLRENEQYF
TGTGCCAGCAGTCCCCTGCGGGAGAACGAGCAGTACTTC
>TRBJ2-7|.|TRBV25-1|12|.
CASSELGYEQYF
TGTGCCAGCAGTGAATTAGGGTACGAGCAGTACTTC
>TRBJ2-5|.|TRBV7-9|16|TRBD2
CASSPTRTRVDETQYF
TGTGCCAGCAGCCCTACTAGGACTAGAGTGGACGAGACCCAGTACTTC
>TRBJ2-1|.|TRBV4-3|16|TRBD1
CASSQDRGGSGYEQFF
TGCGCCAGCAGCCAAGATAGAGGGGGCAGCGGATATGAGCAGTTCTTC
>TRBJ2-6|.|TRBV27|16|.
CASRRLTRSGANVLTF
TGTGCCAGCAGACGACTTACACGCTCTGGGGCCAACGTCCTGACTTTC
>TRBJ1-5|few|TRBV7-9|12|.
CASSLPNQPQHF
TGTGCCAGCAGCCTGCCAAATCAGCCCCAGCATTTT
>TRBJ1-1|.|TRBV10-2|12|.
CASRLGGTEAFF
TGCGCCAGCAGACTCGGGGGTACTGAAGCTTTCTTT
>TRBJ2-7|.|TRBV11-2|13|.
CASSRRTAYEQYF
TGTGCCAGCAGTCGCCGGACAGCCTACGAGCAGTACTTC
>TRBJ2-7|.|TRBV5-6|14|.
CASSLGLAVYEQYF
TGTGCCAGCAGCTTGGGGCTAGCCGTCTACGAGCAGTACTTC
>TRBJ2-1|.|TRBV11-2|15|.
CASSLSFPTGNEQFF
TGTGCCAGCAGCTTATCATTCCCGACCGGCAATGAGCAGTTCTTC
>TRBJ1-5|.|TRBV4-3|17|.
CASSQELGHFSNQPQHF
TGCGCCAGCAGCCAAGAGTTGGGACACTTTAGCAATCAGCCCCAGCATTTT
>TRBJ2-1|.|TRBV27|12|.
CASRMGGNEQFF
TGTGCCAGCAGGATGGGTGGGAATGAGCAGTTCTTC
>TRBJ1-5|.|TRBV27|15|.
CASTLTHPSNQPQHF
TGTGCCAGCACCCTCACCCACCCTAGCAATCAGCCCCAGCATTTT
>TRBJ2-3|.|TRBV7-8|13|.
CASSLASTDTQYF
TGTGCCAGCAGCTTAGCTAGCACAGATACGCAGTATTTT
>TRBJ2-3|.|TRBV28|13|TRBD1
CAARDRDTDTQYF
TGTGCCGCCCGGGACAGGGACACAGATACGCAGTATTTT
>TRBJ1-5|.|TRBV5-1|14|.
CATLYTGPEQPQHF
TGCGCCACCTTGTATACAGGGCCAGAACAGCCCCAGCATTTT
>TRBJ2-5|.|TRBV19|13|.
CASSLRTEETQYF
TGTGCCAGTAGTCTCCGGACGGAAGAGACCCAGTACTTC
>TRBJ1-5|.|TRBV19|14|.
CASSIRDTNQPQHF
TGTGCCAGTAGTATTCGGGACACAAATCAGCCCCAGCATTTT
>TRBJ2-5|.|TRBV2|15|.
CASSETQASRETQYF
TGTGCCAGCAGTGAAACGCAGGCGTCCAGGGAGACCCAGTACTTC
>TRBJ1-5|.|TRBV10-1|11|.
CASRCNQPQHF
TGCGCCAGCAGGTGCAATCAGCCCCAGCATTTT
>TRBJ1-5|.|TRBV28|14|.
CAGSLAQGHQPQHF
TGTGCCGGCAGTTTGGCCCAGGGCCATCAGCCCCAGCATTTT
>TRBJ1-4|.|TRBV7-9|16|.
CASSLGGGDRNEKLFF
TGTGCCAGCAGTCTGGGGGGCGGGGACCGGAATGAAAAACTGTTTTTT
>TRBJ2-7|.|TRBV4-2|18|TRBD2
CASSQGLAGWRGSYEQYF
TGTGCCAGCAGCCAGGGACTAGCGGGCTGGCGGGGCTCCTACGAGCAGTACTTC
>TRBJ2-5|.|TRBV5-1|15|.
CASSLVLQGQETQYF
TGCGCCAGCAGCTTGGTCCTACAGGGACAAGAGACCCAGTACTTC
>TRBJ2-5|.|TRBV7-3|13|TRBD1
CASSYRGEETQYF
TGTGCCAGCAGTTACAGGGGAGAAGAGACCCAGTACTTC
>TRBJ2-7|.|TRBV4-1|15|.
CASSRITSGSYEQYF
TGCGCCAGCAGCCGAATTACGAGCGGCTCCTACGAGCAGTACTTC
>TRBJ1-3|.|TRBV7-9|16|TRBD1
CASSLRRDSSGNTIYF
TGTGCCAGCAGCTTAAGGCGGGACAGCTCTGGAAACACCATATATTTT
>TRBJ1-5|.|TRBV7-9|15|.
CASSEDGVWNQPQHF
TGTGCCAGCAGCGAGGACGGAGTTTGGAATCAGCCCCAGCATTTT